One T cell receptor (beta chain) is described in this entry. The CDR3 spans 14 residues. The germline V and J ends were trimmed by 0 bases and 5 bases, with 9 bases remaining between them. Germline V gene data show CDR1 as SGHRS and CDR2 as YFSETQ. The PCR used 60 Vbeta and 13 Jbeta primers. The repertoire was sequenced with immunoSEQ multiplex PCR; TCRdb's copy has only in-frame clones and lacks some. The table records 140,000 or so clones, around 72% of them present only once. The source of the sample is a study of cytomegalovirus exposure and HLA in healthy donors. This sequence was found in a man aged 40-49 years in good health and CMV-seronegative. What was sequenced was PBMCs. The chain couples TRBV5-1 to TRBJ2-1, with D hard to call. Here the CDR3 reads CASSLAPEDNEQFF. The CDR3 nucleotides are TGCGCCAGCAGCTTGGCGCCAGAAGACAATGAGCAGTTCTTC.